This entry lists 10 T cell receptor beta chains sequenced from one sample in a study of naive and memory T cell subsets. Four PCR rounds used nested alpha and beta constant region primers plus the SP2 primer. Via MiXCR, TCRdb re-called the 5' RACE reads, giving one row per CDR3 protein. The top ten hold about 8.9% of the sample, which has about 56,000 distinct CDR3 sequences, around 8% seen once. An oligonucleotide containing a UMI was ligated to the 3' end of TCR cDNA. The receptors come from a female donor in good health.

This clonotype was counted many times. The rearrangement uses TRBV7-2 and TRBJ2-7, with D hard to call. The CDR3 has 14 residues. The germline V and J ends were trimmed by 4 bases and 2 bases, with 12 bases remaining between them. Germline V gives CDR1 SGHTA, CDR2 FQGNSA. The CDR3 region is CASSSRRSTYEQYF. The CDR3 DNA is TGTGCCAGCAGCTCCCGACGGAGCACCTACGAGCAGTACTTC.

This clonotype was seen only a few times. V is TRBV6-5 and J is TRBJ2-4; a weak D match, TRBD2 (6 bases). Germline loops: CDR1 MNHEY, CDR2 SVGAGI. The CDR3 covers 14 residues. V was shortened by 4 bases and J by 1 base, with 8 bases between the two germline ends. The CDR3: CASSSSGAKNIQYF. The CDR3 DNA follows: TGTGCCAGCAGTTCCAGCGGGGCCAAAAACATTCAGTACTTC.

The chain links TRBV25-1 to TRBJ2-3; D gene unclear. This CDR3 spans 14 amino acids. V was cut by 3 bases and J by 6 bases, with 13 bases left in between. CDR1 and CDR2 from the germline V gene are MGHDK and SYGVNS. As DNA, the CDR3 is TGTGCCAGCAGTGAGACCCCAGTATCGGATACGCAGTATTTT. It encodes CASSETPVSDTQYF. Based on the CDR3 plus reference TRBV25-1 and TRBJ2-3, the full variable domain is EADIYQTPRYLVIGTGKKITLECSQTMGHDKMYWYQQDPGMELHLIHYSYGVNSTEKGDLSSESTVSRIRTEHFPLTLESARPSHTSQYLCASSETPVSDTQYFGPGTRLTVL.

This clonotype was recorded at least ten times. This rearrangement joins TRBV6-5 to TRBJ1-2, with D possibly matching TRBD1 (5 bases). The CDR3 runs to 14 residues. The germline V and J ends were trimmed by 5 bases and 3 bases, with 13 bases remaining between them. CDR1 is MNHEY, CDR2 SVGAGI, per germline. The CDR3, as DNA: TGTGCCAGCAGTCCCCTTGGCAGGGACTATGGCTACACCTTC. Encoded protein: CASSPLGRDYGYTF.

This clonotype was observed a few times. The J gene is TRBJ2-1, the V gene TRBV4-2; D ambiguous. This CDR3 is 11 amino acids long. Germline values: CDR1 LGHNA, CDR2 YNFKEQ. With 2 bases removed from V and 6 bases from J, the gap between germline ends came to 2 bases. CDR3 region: CASSQRNEQFF. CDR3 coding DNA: TGTGCCAGCAGCCAACGCAATGAGCAGTTCTTC.

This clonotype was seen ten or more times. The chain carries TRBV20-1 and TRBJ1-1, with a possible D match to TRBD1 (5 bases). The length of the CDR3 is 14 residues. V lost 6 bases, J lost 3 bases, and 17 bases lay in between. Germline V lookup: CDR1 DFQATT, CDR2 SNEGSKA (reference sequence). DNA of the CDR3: TGCAGTGCCCCTCTCGGGGGTCGGGACACTGAAGCTTTCTTT. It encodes CSAPLGGRDTEAFF.

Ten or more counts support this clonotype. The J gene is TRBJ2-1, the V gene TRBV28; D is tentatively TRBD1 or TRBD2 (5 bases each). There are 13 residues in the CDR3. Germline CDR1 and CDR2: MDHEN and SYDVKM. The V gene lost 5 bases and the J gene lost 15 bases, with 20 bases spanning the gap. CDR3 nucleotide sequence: TGTGCCAGCAGTGAGAGAGAGGGGCCAAAACCGTTCTTC. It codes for CASSEREGPKPFF.

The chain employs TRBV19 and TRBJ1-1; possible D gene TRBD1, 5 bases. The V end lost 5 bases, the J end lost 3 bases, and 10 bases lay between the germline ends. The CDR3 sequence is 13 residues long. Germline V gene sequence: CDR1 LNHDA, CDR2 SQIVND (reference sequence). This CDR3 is CASSPRQYTEAFF. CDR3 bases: TGTGCCAGTAGTCCGAGACAGTACACTGAAGCTTTCTTT.

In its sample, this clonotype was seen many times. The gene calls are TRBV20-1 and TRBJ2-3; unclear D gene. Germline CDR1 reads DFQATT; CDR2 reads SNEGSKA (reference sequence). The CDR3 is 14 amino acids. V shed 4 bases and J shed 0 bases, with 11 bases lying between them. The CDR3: CSATRPASTDTQYF. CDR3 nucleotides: TGCAGTGCTACCCGGCCAGCTAGCACAGATACGCAGTATTTT.

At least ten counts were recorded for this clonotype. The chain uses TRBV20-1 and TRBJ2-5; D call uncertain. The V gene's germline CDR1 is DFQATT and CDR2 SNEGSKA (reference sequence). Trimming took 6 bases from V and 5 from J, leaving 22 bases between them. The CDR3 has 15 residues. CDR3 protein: CSAPRSSWGLETQYF. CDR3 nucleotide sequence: TGCAGTGCCCCCAGGTCAAGCTGGGGATTGGAGACCCAGTACTTC.